The rows below give T cell receptor beta chains drawn from one sample of a study of response to subunit inactivated influenza vaccine. TCRdb recomputed calls from the RT-PCR reads with MiXCR, one row per CDR3 protein. The sample yields a few hundred thousand distinct CDR3 sequences, less than 15% seen once. Sequenced material: PBMCs from blood, taken about 12 days after vaccination. These receptors originate from a man between 50 and 59 years old who received an inactivated influenza vaccine. Each CDR3 is given with its conserved first and last residue. Fields, in order: V gene, D gene, clone size, J gene, CDR3 protein, CDR3 DNA. D genes are given only for firm matches. Expanded clones get a size class; other rows say once, few or many, or leave the size out.

TRBV7-3	-	-	TRBJ2-1	CASSPNALAGFNEQFF	TGTGCCAGCAGCCCTAATGCACTAGCTGGGTTTAATGAGCAGTTCTTC
TRBV10-3	-	-	TRBJ2-5	CAISEGDETQYF	TGTGCCATCAGTGAGGGGGATGAAACCCAGTACTTC
TRBV4-2	TRBD2	-	TRBJ2-2	CASSQVSGGPTNTGDLFF	TGTGCCAGCAGCCAAGTTTCGGGGGGGCCCACGAACACCGGGGACCTGTTTTTT
TRBV4-2	TRBD2	few	TRBJ2-5	CASSPRTSDQETQYF	TGTGCCAGCAGCCCACGGACTAGCGACCAAGAGACCCAGTACTTC
TRBV7-2	TRBD1	many	TRBJ2-7	CASSRTGAYEQYF	TGTGCCAGCAGCCGGACAGGAGCCTACGAGCAGTACTTC
TRBV5-1	-	few	TRBJ2-5	CASSLAKAGETQYF	TGCGCCAGCAGCTTGGCCAAGGCCGGAGAGACCCAGTACTTC
TRBV28	-	-	TRBJ2-3	CASSLFRLRADTQYF	TGTGCCAGCAGTTTGTTTCGCCTTAGGGCAGATACGCAGTATTTT
TRBV12-3/TRBV12-4	-	few	TRBJ1-2	CASSPDRFYGYTF	TGTGCCAGCAGTCCTGACCGGTTCTATGGCTACACCTTC
TRBV6-2/TRBV6-3	-	-	TRBJ1-1	CASNYPRAMNTEAFF	TGTGCCAGCAACTACCCGCGGGCGATGAACACTGAAGCTTTCTTT
TRBV12-3/TRBV12-4	-	many	TRBJ2-7	CASCPGQGLDEQYF	TGTGCCAGCTGCCCGGGGCAGGGGTTAGACGAGCAGTACTTC
TRBV23-1	TRBD2	-	TRBJ2-3	CASTGTSGRDSTDTQYF	TGCGCCAGCACAGGGACTAGCGGGAGGGATAGCACAGATACGCAGTATTTT
TRBV5-5	TRBD1	-	TRBJ1-4	CASSLTPGQRTNEKLFF	TGTGCCAGCAGCTTGACACCGGGACAGAGAACTAATGAAAAACTGTTTTTT
TRBV6-2/TRBV6-3	TRBD1	few	TRBJ2-7	CASSYTGGLVEQYF	TGTGCCAGCAGTTACACAGGGGGTTTGGTGGAGCAGTACTTC
TRBV4-3	TRBD1	few	TRBJ2-1	CASSQGFSGQGLYEQFF	TGCGCCAGCAGCCAAGGGTTTTCCGGACAGGGGCTTTATGAGCAGTTCTTC
TRBV27	-	-	TRBJ2-3	CASRSSSTDTQYF	TGTGCCAGCAGGTCGTCTAGCACAGATACGCAGTATTTT
TRBV11-2	-	few	TRBJ2-7	CASSLRPIYEQYF	TGTGCCAGCAGCTTAAGGCCGATCTACGAGCAGTACTTC
TRBV21-1	-	few	TRBJ2-4	CASSKVRGVLAKNIQYF	TGTGCCAGCAGCAAAGTTCGTGGGGTACTAGCCAAAAACATTCAGTACTTC
TRBV20-1	-	-	TRBJ2-7	CSARESGRRDEQYF	TGCAGTGCTAGAGAAAGCGGCCGTCGGGACGAGCAGTACTTC
TRBV6-2/TRBV6-3	-	-	TRBJ2-2	CASGGQLYTGELFF	TGTGCCAGCGGAGGACAGTTATACACCGGGGAGCTGTTTTTT
TRBV7-2	-	few	TRBJ1-4	CASSLFGAQNEKLFF	TGTGCCAGCAGCTTATTTGGGGCACAGAATGAAAAACTGTTTTTT
TRBV7-2	-	-	TRBJ2-1	CASSLVGGGRNEQFF	TGTGCCAGCAGCTTAGTTGGAGGGGGGCGGAATGAGCAGTTCTTC
TRBV7-6	TRBD1	-	TRBJ2-5	CASSGGQGFRETQYF	TGTGCCAGCAGCGGGGGACAGGGATTTAGAGAGACCCAGTACTTC
TRBV2	-	few	TRBJ1-5	CASSESPYSNQPQHF	TGTGCCAGCAGTGAATCGCCATATAGCAATCAGCCCCAGCATTTT
TRBV4-3	TRBD2	few	TRBJ2-1	CASSQERGTMTKQFF	TGCGCCAGCAGCCAAGAGAGAGGGACTATGACCAAGCAGTTCTTC
TRBV2	-	-	TRBJ1-2	CASSENRYRSHVGDGYTF	TGTGCCAGCAGTGAAAACCGCTACCGGTCCCACGTAGGGGATGGCTACACCTTC
TRBV20-1	-	-	TRBJ1-5	CSASSVRQPQHF	TGCAGTGCCTCCTCGGTGCGGCAGCCCCAGCATTTT